This is a list of T cell receptor beta chains from one sample in a study of blood T cell repertoires in COVID-19. The method was immunoSEQ multiplex PCR; TCRdb's version includes in-frame clones alone and lacks a portion of them. The data contain some 320,000 clones, roughly 90% of them singletons. Sequences were obtained from PBMCs or T cells enriched from blood (not recorded which). The receptors originated from a woman in her twenties or thirties who had been exposed to COVID-19. The CDR3 runs from the conserved cysteine through the conserved F or W. D genes are given only for firm matches. Where a row states a size, it is once, few, many or the class of an expanded clone; other rows omit it.

D gene: NA
clone size: NA
J gene: TRBJ1-2
V gene: TRBV19
CDR3 DNA: TGTGCCAGTAGTATATCCAGGAACTATGGCTACACCTTC
CDR3 protein: CASSISRNYGYTF

D gene: NA
clone size: NA
J gene: TRBJ1-4
V gene: TRBV5-1
CDR3 DNA: TGCGCCAGCAGCTCGGGGGGCGCGCTCTCTGCAACTAATGAAAAACTGTTTTTT
CDR3 protein: CASSSGGALSATNEKLFF

D gene: NA
clone size: once
J gene: TRBJ2-5
V gene: TRBV19
CDR3 DNA: TGTGCCAGTAGTACGGGACTCGTCAGAGAGACCCAGTACTTC
CDR3 protein: CASSTGLVRETQYF

D gene: TRBD2
clone size: NA
J gene: TRBJ2-3
V gene: TRBV4-1
CDR3 DNA: TGCGCCAGCAGCCCCCTTGGAGCGGGGGGGCCGACAGATACGCAGTATTTT
CDR3 protein: CASSPLGAGGPTDTQYF

D gene: TRBD1
clone size: NA
J gene: TRBJ2-7
V gene: TRBV3-1/TRBV3-2
CDR3 DNA: TGTGCCAGCAGCCAATCCCTACGGAGAGACAGGGCTACGGACGAGCAGTACTTC
CDR3 protein: CASSQSLRRDRATDEQYF

D gene: NA
clone size: NA
J gene: TRBJ2-3
V gene: TRBV5-1
CDR3 DNA: TGCGCCAGCAGCTTGGACTTATCCGCAGATACGCAGTATTTT
CDR3 protein: CASSLDLSADTQYF

D gene: NA
clone size: NA
J gene: TRBJ1-4
V gene: TRBV7-6
CDR3 DNA: TGTGCCAGCAGCTTAGGCCCCCCCCGGGGAACTAATGAAAAACTGTTTTTT
CDR3 protein: CASSLGPPRGTNEKLFF

D gene: NA
clone size: NA
J gene: TRBJ1-4
V gene: TRBV7-9
CDR3 DNA: TGTGCCAGCAGCCAACAAAGGGGTGAAAAACTGTTTTTT
CDR3 protein: CASSQQRGEKLFF

D gene: NA
clone size: NA
J gene: TRBJ1-1
V gene: TRBV6-5
CDR3 DNA: TGTGCCAGCAGTTACTCCTCGGGGTACACTGAAGCTTTCTTT
CDR3 protein: CASSYSSGYTEAFF

D gene: TRBD1
clone size: NA
J gene: TRBJ2-6
V gene: TRBV4-2
CDR3 DNA: TGTGCCAGCAGCGCGGGACAGGGTTACTCTGGGGCCAACGTCCTGACTTTC
CDR3 protein: CASSAGQGYSGANVLTF

D gene: NA
clone size: NA
J gene: TRBJ1-4
V gene: TRBV27
CDR3 DNA: TGTGCCAGCAGGGGACTGCTAGATAATGAAAAACTGTTTTTT
CDR3 protein: CASRGLLDNEKLFF

D gene: TRBD1
clone size: NA
J gene: TRBJ1-4
V gene: TRBV5-5
CDR3 DNA: TGTGCCAGCAGCCTCGGGACAGGGAATGAAAAACTGTTTTTT
CDR3 protein: CASSLGTGNEKLFF

D gene: NA
clone size: NA
J gene: TRBJ1-5
V gene: TRBV15
CDR3 DNA: TGTGCCACCAGTCCAGGCTATAGCAATCAGCCCCAGCATTTT
CDR3 protein: CATSPGYSNQPQHF

D gene: NA
clone size: NA
J gene: TRBJ1-5
V gene: TRBV12-3/TRBV12-4
CDR3 DNA: TGTGCCAGCAGTGCCCTAAGAGGACAGCCCCAGCATTTT
CDR3 protein: CASSALRGQPQHF

D gene: TRBD1
clone size: NA
J gene: TRBJ1-2
V gene: TRBV2
CDR3 DNA: TGTGCCAGCAGACAGGACAGGGGAAATGGCTACACCTTC
CDR3 protein: CASRQDRGNGYTF

D gene: NA
clone size: few
J gene: TRBJ1-2
V gene: TRBV19
CDR3 DNA: TGTGCCAGTAGTTTCAGGGACTCTCGGGGCTACACCTTC
CDR3 protein: CASSFRDSRGYTF

D gene: NA
clone size: NA
J gene: TRBJ1-1
V gene: TRBV27
CDR3 DNA: TGTGCCGGAGTAAGGGGGGGGTCAAGGACTGAAGCTTTCTTT
CDR3 protein: CAGVRGGSRTEAFF

D gene: TRBD1
clone size: NA
J gene: TRBJ2-6
V gene: TRBV29-1
CDR3 DNA: TGCAGCGTTACCACCGAGGACAGGGAGCTTTCCCACTCTGGGGCCAACGTCCTGACTTTC
CDR3 protein: CSVTTEDRELSHSGANVLTF

D gene: NA
clone size: NA
J gene: TRBJ1-3
V gene: TRBV7-9
CDR3 DNA: TGTGCCAGCAGCGGACGTACAGGGTATGGAAACACCATATATTTT
CDR3 protein: CASSGRTGYGNTIYF

D gene: TRBD1
clone size: NA
J gene: TRBJ1-1
V gene: TRBV29-1
CDR3 DNA: TGCAGCGTCGTTGACAGGGGGCTGGTGAACACTGAAGCTTTCTTT
CDR3 protein: CSVVDRGLVNTEAFF

D gene: NA
clone size: NA
J gene: TRBJ1-1
V gene: TRBV6-6
CDR3 DNA: TGTGCCAGCAGTTACGGGCAGGGTGGTGAAGCTTTCTTT
CDR3 protein: CASSYGQGGEAFF

D gene: NA
clone size: NA
J gene: TRBJ1-2
V gene: TRBV25-1
CDR3 DNA: TGTGCCAGCAGGTCCCGACAAACGCCCTATGGCTACACCTTC
CDR3 protein: CASRSRQTPYGYTF

D gene: NA
clone size: NA
J gene: TRBJ1-1
V gene: TRBV16
CDR3 DNA: TGTGCCAGCAGCCAGGACAGGAACACTGAAGCTTTCTTT
CDR3 protein: CASSQDRNTEAFF

D gene: NA
clone size: NA
J gene: TRBJ2-7
V gene: TRBV4-1
CDR3 DNA: TGCGCCAGCAGCCACCAGACAGGTTTCTACGAGCAGTACTTC
CDR3 protein: CASSHQTGFYEQYF

D gene: NA
clone size: NA
J gene: TRBJ1-4
V gene: TRBV7-2
CDR3 DNA: TGTGCCAGCAGCTTAGTGGGCAGGAGGCATGAAAAACTGTTTTTT
CDR3 protein: CASSLVGRRHEKLFF

D gene: TRBD1
clone size: NA
J gene: TRBJ2-7
V gene: TRBV5-4
CDR3 DNA: TGTGCCAGCAGCTTGAGGGGACAGGGGTCCCACGAGCAGTACTTC
CDR3 protein: CASSLRGQGSHEQYF

D gene: NA
clone size: NA
J gene: TRBJ2-5
V gene: TRBV3-1/TRBV3-2
CDR3 DNA: TGTGCCAGCAGCCAACCACTAGGTCGAGAGACCCAGTACTTC
CDR3 protein: CASSQPLGRETQYF

D gene: TRBD1
clone size: NA
J gene: TRBJ1-3
V gene: TRBV7-8
CDR3 DNA: TGTGCCAGCAGCTCCGACAGGGGGTACACCATATATTTT
CDR3 protein: CASSSDRGYTIYF

D gene: NA
clone size: NA
J gene: TRBJ2-7
V gene: TRBV24-1
CDR3 DNA: TGTGCCACCAGTGATCCGCACAGTTCCTACGAGCAGTACTTC
CDR3 protein: CATSDPHSSYEQYF

D gene: TRBD1
clone size: few
J gene: TRBJ2-3
V gene: TRBV3-1/TRBV3-2
CDR3 DNA: TGTGCCAGCAGCCAAGTACCCGGGACAGGGGGCACAGATACGCAGTATTTT
CDR3 protein: CASSQVPGTGGTDTQYF

D gene: NA
clone size: NA
J gene: TRBJ2-7
V gene: TRBV4-2
CDR3 DNA: TGTGCCAGCAGATTGAAGGCGGGGAACGACTACGAGCAGTACTTC
CDR3 protein: CASRLKAGNDYEQYF

D gene: NA
clone size: NA
J gene: TRBJ1-5
V gene: TRBV18
CDR3 DNA: TGTGCCAGCTCATGGGGGGTAGGGTATCAGCCCCAGCATTTT
CDR3 protein: CASSWGVGYQPQHF

D gene: NA
clone size: NA
J gene: TRBJ1-1
V gene: TRBV2
CDR3 DNA: TGTGCCAGCAGTCCTAGGACGGGCCGGGGTACTGAAGCTTTCTTT
CDR3 protein: CASSPRTGRGTEAFF

D gene: TRBD1
clone size: NA
J gene: TRBJ2-1
V gene: TRBV7-9
CDR3 DNA: TGTGCCAGCAGCTTAGGAGGGACAGGGTACAATGAGCAGTTCTTC
CDR3 protein: CASSLGGTGYNEQFF

D gene: TRBD2
clone size: NA
J gene: TRBJ2-5
V gene: TRBV5-5
CDR3 DNA: TGTGCCAGCAGCTTCCCGATGGTAGCGGGAAAAGGGGAGACCCAGTACTTC
CDR3 protein: CASSFPMVAGKGETQYF

D gene: TRBD2
clone size: NA
J gene: TRBJ2-2
V gene: TRBV5-1
CDR3 DNA: TGCGCCAGCAGCTTCGGACTAGCGGGGATATTAACCGGGGAGCTGTTTTTT
CDR3 protein: CASSFGLAGILTGELFF

D gene: NA
clone size: NA
J gene: TRBJ2-1
V gene: TRBV5-1
CDR3 DNA: TGCGCCAGCAGCCTCTACTACAGGGGGGGATCCTACAATGAGCAGTTCTTC
CDR3 protein: CASSLYYRGGSYNEQFF

D gene: TRBD1
clone size: NA
J gene: TRBJ2-2
V gene: TRBV10-3
CDR3 DNA: TGTGCCATCAGCGGGACAGCGAACACCGGGGAGCTGTTTTTT
CDR3 protein: CAISGTANTGELFF

D gene: TRBD1
clone size: NA
J gene: TRBJ2-7
V gene: TRBV7-6
CDR3 DNA: TGTGCCAGCAGTCCCCAAATGGGACAGGGGGCCGACGAGCAGTACTTC
CDR3 protein: CASSPQMGQGADEQYF

D gene: NA
clone size: NA
J gene: TRBJ2-7
V gene: TRBV12-5
CDR3 DNA: TGTGCTAGTGGTTTGCTTAACTACGAGCAGTACTTC
CDR3 protein: CASGLLNYEQYF

D gene: NA
clone size: NA
J gene: TRBJ1-2
V gene: TRBV7-9
CDR3 DNA: TGTGCCAGCAGCTTAGTGAAGATAGCACAGGTCGGTGGCTACACCTTC
CDR3 protein: CASSLVKIAQVGGYTF

D gene: TRBD1
clone size: NA
J gene: TRBJ1-5
V gene: TRBV5-1
CDR3 DNA: TGCGCCAGCAGCGCGGGGACAGGCGCCAATCAGCCCCAGCATTTT
CDR3 protein: CASSAGTGANQPQHF

D gene: NA
clone size: few
J gene: TRBJ1-1
V gene: TRBV9
CDR3 DNA: TGTGCCAGCAGCGTGGGGACACTTAGGAACACTGAAGCTTTCTTT
CDR3 protein: CASSVGTLRNTEAFF

D gene: TRBD1
clone size: NA
J gene: TRBJ2-7
V gene: TRBV27
CDR3 DNA: TGTGCCAGCAGTTCCCGGGACAGCTCCTACGAGCAGTACTTC
CDR3 protein: CASSSRDSSYEQYF

D gene: NA
clone size: NA
J gene: TRBJ2-1
V gene: TRBV27
CDR3 DNA: TGTGCCAGCAGTTTCAAAGGGGGGGGATACAATGAGCAGTTCTTC
CDR3 protein: CASSFKGGGYNEQFF

D gene: NA
clone size: NA
J gene: TRBJ1-1
V gene: TRBV19
CDR3 DNA: TGTGCCAGTAGTATCCGAGCGGGCACTGAAGCTTTCTTT
CDR3 protein: CASSIRAGTEAFF

D gene: NA
clone size: NA
J gene: TRBJ1-1
V gene: TRBV7-9
CDR3 DNA: TGTGCCAGCAGACAAGGACGGGAGAACACTGAAGCTTTCTTT
CDR3 protein: CASRQGRENTEAFF

D gene: TRBD2
clone size: NA
J gene: TRBJ2-2
V gene: TRBV4-2
CDR3 DNA: TGTGCCAGCAGCACCCTAAAGGCGGGGGGCCCCGGGGAGCTGTTTTTT
CDR3 protein: CASSTLKAGGPGELFF